This T cell receptor beta chain was captured in a study of T cells in Graves' hyperthyroidism and ophthalmopathy (dated by TCRdb to between 2018 and 2021). A note on the overall study: Peripheral blood samples were taken at initial diagnosis, before any treatment was given. The approximately 95 discovery patients were divided at random into training and test sets in a 7:3 ratio. Thyroid tissue and blood T-cell repertoires from over 5 Graves' hyperthyroidism patients were also compared in the study. To identify distinguishing TCR V-J signatures, a discovery cohort of around 100 patients was used, comprising approximately 40 with Graves' ophthalmopathy and around 57 with stable Graves' hyperthyroidism. TCR Vbeta CDR3 sequencing of fewer than 150 peripheral blood samples (approximately 44 ophthalmopathy, about 74 hyperthyroidism and some 17 progressor patients) is reported in the paper. Prospective prediction of ophthalmopathy was tested in an independent validation cohort of 18 to 20 hyperthyroidism patients and 15 to 17 patients who later progressed to ophthalmopathy. Following sampling, methimazole starting at 30 mg daily was given to hyperthyroidism patients, and high-dose intravenous methylprednisolone was given to ophthalmopathy patients.

This clonotype was recorded many times. The specificity of this receptor is unknown. Per-base quality was not reported, and no clone a single base away is much larger than it. A patient counted as having stable Graves' hyperthyroidism if no progression to ophthalmopathy occurred over 18 months of follow-up. The hyperthyroidism patients were between 18 and 65 years old and newly diagnosed, with a disease duration of less than 2 months. The study excluded patients with uncontrolled infections, other autoimmune diseases, pregnancy or lactation. Diagnoses were based on clinical symptoms, serum thyroxine and TRAb, thyroid ultrasound and orbital computed tomography. PBMCs were separated from roughly 10 ml of fresh peripheral blood using Ficoll-Paque density gradient centrifugation. Total RNA was extracted with Trizol reagent, and quality was checked on an Agilent 2100 Bioanalyzer. TCR beta CDR3 regions were amplified from RNA transcripts. The first round of RT-PCR for the TCR CDR3 was performed with the HTBI primer set and the Qiagen OneStep RT-PCR kit. Libraries were constructed in a second round of multiplex PCR, after which size selection and purification were carried out. Sequencing of the libraries was done on an Illumina HiSeq2000 using paired-end 100 bp reads. As for the original processing: SOAPnuke was used to process the raw data, with reads discarded if the reads contained adapters or uncalled bases, had a mean Phred below 15, or lacked an exact constant-primer or identifier match. COPE v1.2.5 was used to merge the high-quality paired reads, and each unique nucleotide sequence was defined as a clonotype. MiTCR v1.1 was used to align clonotypes to the IMGT TRBV, TRBD and TRBJ reference segments. Analysis was restricted to V-J combinations with a frequency above 0.0001, which covered about 99% of repertoires. The TCS score was defined as F50 (clonal expansion) divided by E x V (chaos), with BLOSUM62-based TCRdist calculated between CDR3 peptides within each V-J. Welch's t-statistics and random forest reduced several hundred V-J features to 13, which were used in a naive Bayes classifier (R e1071). TCRdb applied fastp at Q25 and MiXCR to the public reads, then kept only in-frame beta chains. Each record represents a unique CDR3 protein, reported with the most common genes and DNA among its rows. In this record, the V and J calls reflect TCRdb's handling and not the investigators' own analysis. This sample comprises about 360,000 distinct CDR3 sequences, around 13% of them detected only once. The ten largest account for 9% to 9.5% of the sample.

Results and caveats for the whole study, not just this receptor: Blood samples also contained most of the expanded thyroid clonotypes (frequency above 0.001), which suggests that blood repertoires may reflect thyroid immune responses. Sample size was not statistically predetermined, and blinding of investigators to group allocation was not performed. A model built on a 13 V-J signature distinguished ophthalmopathy from stable hyperthyroidism, reaching roughly 88% sensitivity and under 84% specificity in cross-validation and 80%/75% in testing. During validation, the model predicted progression to ophthalmopathy a median of approximately 6.5 months ahead of onset, with around 70% sensitivity and 72.22% specificity.

The CDR3 measures 12 amino acids from cysteine to phenylalanine. Only the CDR3 region is kept as DNA, spanning 36 bases read in frame from base 1. The junction shows trimming of 7 bases on V and 3 bases on J, plus 9 bases between the germline ends. Sequences DFQATT (CDR1) and SNEGSKA (CDR2) are obtained from the germline V gene (reference sequence). The TCR was taken from a woman in her late teens or twenties with Graves' hyperthyroidism. Material: blood. The V gene is TRBV20-1 and the J gene is TRBJ1-4; the D gene cannot be resolved reliably. The DNA sequence reads TGCAGTGTTCCTGGACCTAATGAAAAACTGTTTTTT. Its coded protein is CSVPGPNEKLFF.